Detailed here is one T cell receptor beta chain. CDR1 and CDR2 (germline): LGHDT, YNNKEL (reference sequence). V was trimmed by 3 bases and J by 9 bases, leaving 12 bases between them. This CDR3 region has 14 residues. This sample is part of a study of blood T cell repertoires in COVID-19. Study context: COVID-19 samples from acute and convalescent phases originated in the United States, Italy and Spain.

Participants were aged roughly 18 to 90 years, lived in over 20 US areas, and enrolled virtually. Cohort assignment relied on participant-reported clinical history. As handled by the study authors: Reference gene primer amplification gave nucleated cell count estimates. Produced via immunoSEQ multiplex PCR; TCRdb's table is partial and in-frame only. Clonal size and the V and J genes are those of that table, whereas D and trimming came from the DNA. The repertoire holds some 100,000 clones, with 86% as singletons. The sample comprised PBMCs or T cells enriched from blood (not recorded which). This clonotype was sampled from a woman aged 50 to 60 who had recovered from COVID-19. The rearrangement links TRBV3-1 (or the pseudogene TRBV3-2) to TRBJ1-6; D remains ambiguous. CDR3 in amino acids: CASSHGFSGSPLHF. CDR3 in DNA: TGTGCCAGCAGCCACGGCTTCTCGGGTTCACCCCTCCACTTT.